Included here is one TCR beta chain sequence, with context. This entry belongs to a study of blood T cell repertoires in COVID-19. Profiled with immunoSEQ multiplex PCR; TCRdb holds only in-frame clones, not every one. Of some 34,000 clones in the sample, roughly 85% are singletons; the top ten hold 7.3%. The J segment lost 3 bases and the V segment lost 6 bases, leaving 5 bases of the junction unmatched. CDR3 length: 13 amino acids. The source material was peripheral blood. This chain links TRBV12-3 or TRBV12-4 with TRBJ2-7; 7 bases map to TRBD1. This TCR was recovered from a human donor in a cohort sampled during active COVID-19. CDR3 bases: TGTGCCAGCAGCAAAGGGACAGTCTACGAGCAGTACTTC. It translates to CASSKGTVYEQYF.